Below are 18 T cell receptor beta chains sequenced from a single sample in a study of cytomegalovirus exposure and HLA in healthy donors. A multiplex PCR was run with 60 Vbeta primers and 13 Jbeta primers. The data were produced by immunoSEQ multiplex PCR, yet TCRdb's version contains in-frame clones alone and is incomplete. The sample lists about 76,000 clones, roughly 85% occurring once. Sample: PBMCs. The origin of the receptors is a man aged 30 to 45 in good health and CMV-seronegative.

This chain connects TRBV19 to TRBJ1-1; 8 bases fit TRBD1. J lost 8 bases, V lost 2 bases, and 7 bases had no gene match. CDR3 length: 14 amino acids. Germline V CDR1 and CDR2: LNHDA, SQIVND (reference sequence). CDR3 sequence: CASSISRTGPEAFF. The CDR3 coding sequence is TGTGCCAGTAGTATATCCCGGACAGGGCCCGAAGCTTTCTTT. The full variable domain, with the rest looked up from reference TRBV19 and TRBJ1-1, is DGGITQSPKYLFRKEGQNVTLSCEQNLNHDAMYWYRQDPGQGLRLIYYSQIVNDFQKGDIAEGYSVSREKKESFPLTVTSAQKNPTAFYLCASSISRTGPEAFFGQGTRLTVV.

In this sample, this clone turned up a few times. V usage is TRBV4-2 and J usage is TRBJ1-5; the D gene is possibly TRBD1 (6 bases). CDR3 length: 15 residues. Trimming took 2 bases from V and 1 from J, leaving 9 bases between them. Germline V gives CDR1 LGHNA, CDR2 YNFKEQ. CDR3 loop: CASSQTTGSNQPQHF. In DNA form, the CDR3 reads TGTGCCAGCAGCCAAACCACAGGGAGCAATCAGCCCCAGCATTTT.

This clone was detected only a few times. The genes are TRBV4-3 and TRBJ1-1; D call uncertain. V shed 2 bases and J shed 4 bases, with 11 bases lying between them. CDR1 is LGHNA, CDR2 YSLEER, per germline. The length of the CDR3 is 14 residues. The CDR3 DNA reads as TGCGCCAGCAGCCAAATCACAGATGCCACTGAAGCTTTCTTT. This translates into CASSQITDATEAFF.

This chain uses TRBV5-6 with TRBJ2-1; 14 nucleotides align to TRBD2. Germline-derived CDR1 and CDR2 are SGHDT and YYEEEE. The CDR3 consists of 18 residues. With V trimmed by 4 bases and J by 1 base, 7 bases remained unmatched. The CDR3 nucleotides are TGTGCCAGCAGCCCGGGACTAGCGGGAGTTAGGTCCTACAATGAGCAGTTCTTC. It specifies CASSPGLAGVRSYNEQFF.

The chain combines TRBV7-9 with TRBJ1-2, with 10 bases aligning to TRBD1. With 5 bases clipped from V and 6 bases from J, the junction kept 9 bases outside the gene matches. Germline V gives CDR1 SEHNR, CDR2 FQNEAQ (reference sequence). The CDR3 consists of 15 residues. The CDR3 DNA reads TGTGCCAGCAGCCCTTCGGGGGGGACAGGGGATGGCTACACCTTC. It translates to CASSPSGGTGDGYTF.

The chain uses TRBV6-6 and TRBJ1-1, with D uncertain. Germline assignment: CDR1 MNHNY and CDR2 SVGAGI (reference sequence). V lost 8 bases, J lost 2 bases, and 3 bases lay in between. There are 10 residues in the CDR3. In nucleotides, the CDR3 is TGTGCCAGCCAAAACACTGAAGCTTTCTTT. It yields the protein CASQNTEAFF.

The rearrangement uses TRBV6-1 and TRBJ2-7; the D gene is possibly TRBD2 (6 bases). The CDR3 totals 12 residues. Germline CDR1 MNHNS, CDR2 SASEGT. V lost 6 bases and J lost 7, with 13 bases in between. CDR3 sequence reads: CASSVISGEQYF. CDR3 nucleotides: TGTGCCAGCAGCGTAATTAGCGGAGAGCAGTACTTC.

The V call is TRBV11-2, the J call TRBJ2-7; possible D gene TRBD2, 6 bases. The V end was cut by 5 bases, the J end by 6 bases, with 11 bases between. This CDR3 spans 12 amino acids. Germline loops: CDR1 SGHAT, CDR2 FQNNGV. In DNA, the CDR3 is TGTGCCAGCAGCCAAGTGCGGGGCGAGCAGTACTTC. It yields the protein CASSQVRGEQYF.

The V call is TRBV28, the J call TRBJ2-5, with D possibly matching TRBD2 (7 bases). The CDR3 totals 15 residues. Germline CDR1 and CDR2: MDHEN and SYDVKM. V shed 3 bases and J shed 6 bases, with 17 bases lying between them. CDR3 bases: TGTGCCAGCAGTTTGCCCCTCGGGGGGCGGAAGACCCAGTACTTC. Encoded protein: CASSLPLGGRKTQYF.

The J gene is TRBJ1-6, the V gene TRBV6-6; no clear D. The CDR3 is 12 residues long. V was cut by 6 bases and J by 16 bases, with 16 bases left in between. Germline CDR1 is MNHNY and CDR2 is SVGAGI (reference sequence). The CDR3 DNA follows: TGTGCCAGCAGCACGGATGCTGGGAGGCTCCACTTT. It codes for CASSTDAGRLHF.

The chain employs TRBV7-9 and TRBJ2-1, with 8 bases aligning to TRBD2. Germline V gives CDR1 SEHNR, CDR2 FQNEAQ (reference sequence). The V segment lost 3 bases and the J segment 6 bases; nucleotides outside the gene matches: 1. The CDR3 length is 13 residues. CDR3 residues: CASSFGTSNEQFF. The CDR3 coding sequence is TGTGCCAGCAGCTTCGGGACTAGCAATGAGCAGTTCTTC.

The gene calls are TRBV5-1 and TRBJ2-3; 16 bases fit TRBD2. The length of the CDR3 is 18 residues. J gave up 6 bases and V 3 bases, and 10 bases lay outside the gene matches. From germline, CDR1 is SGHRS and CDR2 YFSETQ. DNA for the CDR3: TGCGCCAGCAGCTCGCGGGGACTAGCGGGAGGGGCACGCGATACGCAGTATTTT. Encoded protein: CASSSRGLAGGARDTQYF.

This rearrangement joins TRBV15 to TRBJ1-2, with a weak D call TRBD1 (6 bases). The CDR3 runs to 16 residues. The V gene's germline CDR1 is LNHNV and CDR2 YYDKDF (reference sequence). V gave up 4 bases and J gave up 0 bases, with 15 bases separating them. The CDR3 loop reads CATSTPPDRPNYGYTF. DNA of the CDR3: TGTGCCACCAGCACTCCGCCGGACAGACCTAACTATGGCTACACCTTC.

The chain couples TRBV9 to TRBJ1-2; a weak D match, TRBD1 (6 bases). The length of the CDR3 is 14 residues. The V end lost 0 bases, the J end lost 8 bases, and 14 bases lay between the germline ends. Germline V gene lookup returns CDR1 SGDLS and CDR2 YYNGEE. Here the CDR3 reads CASSVEGGLGGYTF. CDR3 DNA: TGTGCCAGCAGCGTAGAGGGGGGGCTGGGAGGCTACACCTTC.

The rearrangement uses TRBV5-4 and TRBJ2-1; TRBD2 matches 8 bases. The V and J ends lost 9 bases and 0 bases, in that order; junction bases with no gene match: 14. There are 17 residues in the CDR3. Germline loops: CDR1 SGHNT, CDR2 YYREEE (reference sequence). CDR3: CATSSLAGLYSYNEQFF. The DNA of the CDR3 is TGTGCCACCTCGAGTTTAGCGGGACTCTACTCCTACAATGAGCAGTTCTTC. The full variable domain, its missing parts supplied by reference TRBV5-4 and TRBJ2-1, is ETGVTQSPTHLIKTRGQQVTLRCSSQSGHNTVSWYQQALGQGPQFIFQYYREEENGRGNFPPRFSGLQFPNYSSELNVNALELDDSALYLCATSSLAGLYSYNEQFFGPGTRLTVL.

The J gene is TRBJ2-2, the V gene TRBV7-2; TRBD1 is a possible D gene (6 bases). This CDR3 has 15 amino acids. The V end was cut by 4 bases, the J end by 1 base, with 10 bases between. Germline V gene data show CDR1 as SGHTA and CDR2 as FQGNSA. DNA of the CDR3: TGTGCCAGCAGCTCCTGGACAGAGAACACCGGGGAGCTGTTTTTT. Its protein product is CASSSWTENTGELFF.

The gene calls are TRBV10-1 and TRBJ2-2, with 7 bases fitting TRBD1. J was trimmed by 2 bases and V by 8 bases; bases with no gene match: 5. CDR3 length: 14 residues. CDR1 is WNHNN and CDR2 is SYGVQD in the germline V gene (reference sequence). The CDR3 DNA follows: TGCGCCAGCTCCGGGACAGAAAACACCGGGGAGCTGTTTTTT. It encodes CASSGTENTGELFF.

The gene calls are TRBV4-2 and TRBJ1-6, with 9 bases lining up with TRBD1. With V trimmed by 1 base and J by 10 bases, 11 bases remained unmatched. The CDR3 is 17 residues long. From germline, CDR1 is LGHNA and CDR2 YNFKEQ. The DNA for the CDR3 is TGTGCCAGCAGCCAAGGGGCATCCGGGACAGGGTTATCACCCCTCCACTTT. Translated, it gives CASSQGASGTGLSPLHF.